Listed below are T cell receptor beta chains from one sample, sequenced in a study of beta chain features in type 1 diabetes. Measured with immunoSEQ multiplex PCR; TCRdb has only the in-frame clones, and not every one. The table shows about 140,000 clones, with over 8% occurring only once. The source material was central memory CD4+ T cells from blood. The origin of the receptors is a woman aged 40 to 50 in good health. The CDR3 runs from the conserved cysteine through the conserved F or W.

v_call	cdr3_length	j_call	cdr3_aa
TRBV5-1	15	TRBJ1-5	CASKFSGQPNQPQHF
TRBV29-1	15	TRBJ2-1	CRVDGSGGAYNEQFF
TRBV5-4	15	TRBJ1-2	CASSFVGSSTSGYTF
TRBV5-4	16	TRBJ2-1	CASSSGRGRSYNEQFF
TRBV29-1	15	TRBJ2-3	CSVNGLAGRTDTQYF
TRBV2	12	TRBJ2-7	CASIRGPYEQYF
TRBV9	17	TRBJ2-5	CASSAGLAGLGGETQYF
TRBV7-8	16	TRBJ2-3	CASSAGRGEGTDTQYF
TRBV2	15	TRBJ2-7	CASSGTGRGSGEQYF
TRBV2	14	TRBJ1-4	CASNLQGEFEKLFF
TRBV6-6	13	TRBJ2-5	CASSSTGQETQYF
TRBV18	16	TRBJ2-7	CASSPPDRGLSYEQYF
TRBV11-2	16	TRBJ2-5	CASSASGGGPPGTQYF
TRBV10-3	15	TRBJ2-7	CAISLRTGSSYEQYF
TRBV6-6	13	TRBJ2-2	CASRTGNTGELFF
TRBV5-1	15	TRBJ2-4	CASSARDRVLNIQYF
TRBV27	13	TRBJ2-7	CASSLPGTYEQYF
TRBV7-2	12	TRBJ2-7	CASSQSVYEQYF
TRBV5-1	17	TRBJ1-1	CASTSPGQGFSNTEAFF
TRBV5-1	14	TRBJ2-4	CASSYQGLAGVIHF
TRBV4-1	15	TRBJ2-7	CASSRGQGAFYEQYF
TRBV19	13	TRBJ1-1	CASSAGTATEAFF